These T cell receptor beta chains were read from a single sample in a study of blood T cell repertoires in COVID-19. Some clones are missing from TCRdb's copy, which holds only in-frame ones; the method was immunoSEQ multiplex PCR. Found here are approximately 140,000 clones, about 86% of them singletons; the top ten hold 2.4%. Sample: PBMCs or T cells enriched from blood (not recorded which). The receptor source for this set is a man aged 40-55 years with acute COVID-19. The CDR3 runs from the conserved cysteine through the conserved F or W. The order of the fields is V gene, J gene, clone size, D gene, CDR3 DNA, CDR3 protein. D genes are given only for firm matches. Only part of the rows carry a size: once, few, many, or a class if the clone is expanded.

>TRBV14|TRBJ2-2|NA|NA
TGTGCCAGCAGCTTCGTCCCCGGGGAGCTGTTTTTT
CASSFVPGELFF
>TRBV9|TRBJ1-4|NA|NA
TGTGCCAGCAGCGCGACTGCGGCAACTAATGAAAAACTGTTTTTT
CASSATAATNEKLFF
>TRBV21-1|TRBJ1-4|once|NA
TGTGCCAGCAGCAAAAGCGCAAGTGACAGGGGGCATAATGAAAAACTGTTTTTT
CASSKSASDRGHNEKLFF
>TRBV10-2|TRBJ2-3|NA|TRBD2
TGCGCCTCGGCTAGCGGGGGGGCAAATACGCAGTATTTT
CASASGGANTQYF
>TRBV3-1/TRBV3-2|TRBJ1-1|NA|NA
TGTGCCAGCAGCCTTTCAGGGGAAGGCGAAGCTTTCTTT
CASSLSGEGEAFF
>TRBV11-2|TRBJ1-1|NA|NA
TGTGCCAGCAGCTTAGACAGGAACACTGAAGCTTTCTTT
CASSLDRNTEAFF
>TRBV7-3|TRBJ2-6|NA|TRBD2
TGTGCCAGCAGCTTCGCGGGAGCGGAAGTCCTGACTTTC
CASSFAGAEVLTF
>TRBV7-9|TRBJ2-3|NA|NA
TGTGCCAGCAGCGTAGAAGGGGGTACGCAGTATTTT
CASSVEGGTQYF
>TRBV9|TRBJ1-2|NA|NA
TGTGCCAGCAGCCCTCCCCTTGGGGGCGCATTAGATGGCTACACCTTC
CASSPPLGGALDGYTF
>TRBV18|TRBJ2-1|NA|TRBD2
TGTGCCAGCTCACCACCGGGAGGGCCGGGGGAGCAGTTCTTC
CASSPPGGPGEQFF
>TRBV29-1|TRBJ1-5|once|TRBD1
TGCAGCGTTGTTCAGGGGGGAGGTCAGCCCCAGCATTTT
CSVVQGGGQPQHF
>TRBV7-2|TRBJ2-2|once|TRBD2
TGTGCCAGCAGCCAGCGGGACTCCCGAACGGAAGAGAACACCGGGGAGCTGTTTTTT
CASSQRDSRTEENTGELFF
>TRBV14|TRBJ2-1|NA|NA
TGTGCCAGCAGCCCCCTTTCAGGGCGGGGCTCCTACAATGAGCAGTTCTTC
CASSPLSGRGSYNEQFF
>TRBV9|TRBJ1-6|NA|NA
TGTGCCAGCAGCGCCTCACTTAATTCACCCCTCCACTTT
CASSASLNSPLHF
>TRBV7-2|TRBJ2-7|once|TRBD1
TGTGCCAGCGGCTCGACAGGGGTGGGGGACGAGCAGTACTTC
CASGSTGVGDEQYF
>TRBV4-1|TRBJ1-2|NA|NA
TGCGCCAGCAGCCATGACAGCTATGGCTACACCTTC
CASSHDSYGYTF
>TRBV9|TRBJ2-1|NA|NA
TGTGCCAGCAGCCCCTCGCAGGGACTGGAGTACAATGAGCAGTTCTTC
CASSPSQGLEYNEQFF
>TRBV18|TRBJ2-2|NA|NA
TGTGCCAGCCCCAGGGGATCGAACACCGGGGAGCTGTTTTTT
CASPRGSNTGELFF
>TRBV10-3|TRBJ2-3|NA|TRBD2
TGTGCCATCAGTGAGTTCGAGCGGGAGTTTACAGATACGCAGTATTTT
CAISEFEREFTDTQYF
>TRBV27|TRBJ1-5|NA|NA
TGTGCCAGCAGTTTAGGGGGGGGAAACCAGCCCCAGCATTTT
CASSLGGGNQPQHF
>TRBV28|TRBJ1-1|NA|NA
TGTGCCAGCAGCCCCGGTGGGGCGCATACCACTGAAGCTTTCTTT
CASSPGGAHTTEAFF
>TRBV2|TRBJ2-7|NA|TRBD1
TGTGCCAGCAGTTCCGGGACAGGGAGCTACGAGCAGTACTTC
CASSSGTGSYEQYF
>TRBV14|TRBJ2-1|NA|NA
TGTGCCAGCAGCCAAGGGCTAGGGAGTAACAATGAGCAGTTCTTC
CASSQGLGSNNEQFF
>TRBV2|TRBJ1-5|NA|NA
TGTGCCAGCAGTGAAAACCCTCCCGGGGCCCAGCATTTT
CASSENPPGAQHF
>TRBV14|TRBJ1-2|NA|NA
TGTGCCAGCAGCCAAGCGGATGGCTACACCTTC
CASSQADGYTF
>TRBV10-1|TRBJ2-7|NA|NA
TGCGCCAGCAGCTTAACCCAAAACCCGGGGGTGCCCTACGAGCAGTACTTC
CASSLTQNPGVPYEQYF
>TRBV12-3/TRBV12-4|TRBJ2-7|NA|NA
TGTGCCAGCAGTTTGGGGCAGGGTAACGAGCAGTACTTC
CASSLGQGNEQYF
>TRBV2|TRBJ1-4|NA|TRBD1
TGTGCCAGCGGGACAGGGACTGAAAAACTGTTTTTT
CASGTGTEKLFF
>TRBV2|TRBJ2-5|NA|NA
TGTGCCAGCAGGGTCCGGGACTACCAAGAGACCCAGTACTTC
CASRVRDYQETQYF
>TRBV30|TRBJ1-1|NA|NA
TGTGCCAGTAAGAACAGTCTGAACACTGAAGCTTTCTTT
CASKNSLNTEAFF
>TRBV7-9|TRBJ2-6|NA|NA
TGTGCCAGCAGCTTAGCACAGTCTGGGGCCAACGTCCTGACTTTC
CASSLAQSGANVLTF
>TRBV19|TRBJ1-5|once|TRBD1
TGTGCCAGTAGTACACAGGGGGCGCGGAGCAATCAGCCCCAGCATTTT
CASSTQGARSNQPQHF
>TRBV19|TRBJ1-1|NA|TRBD1
TGTGCCAGTAGTATATTAGGGACAGGGAAGGGAGAAGCTTTCTTT
CASSILGTGKGEAFF
>TRBV7-2|TRBJ2-5|NA|NA
TGTGCCAGCAGCTCCCTTCAGATGCGGAAGACCCAGTACTTC
CASSSLQMRKTQYF
>TRBV6-4|TRBJ1-6|NA|NA
TGTGCCAGCCACCGCACATGGAGATCACCCCTCCACTTT
CASHRTWRSPLHF
>TRBV27|TRBJ2-3|NA|NA
TGTGCCAGCAGTGCAAAACAGGGTACTTACACAGATACGCAGTATTTT
CASSAKQGTYTDTQYF
>TRBV6-2/TRBV6-3|TRBJ2-2|NA|TRBD2
TGTGCCAGCAGTGGGACTAGCGGGAGTGTAACCGGGGAGCTGTTTTTT
CASSGTSGSVTGELFF
>TRBV18|TRBJ1-5|NA|NA
TGTGCCAGCTCACCGGCGCGGGAACAGCCCCAGCATTTT
CASSPAREQPQHF